This paragraph covers one T cell receptor beta chain sequence. The antigen is unknown. V gave up 3 bases and J gave up 7 bases; unmatched junction bases: 12. The CDR3 runs to 17 residues. Germline values: CDR1 MGHDK, CDR2 SYGVNS. This entry is derived from a study of OX40 agonist ivuxolimab in advanced cancers. Across the whole study: Those enrolled were roughly 80% male, with a mean age of about 66 years and ages from 23 to 79. Overall study results and limits: Normalized expansion of T-cell clones was also low for some nonresponders. In the 0.1 to 3.0 mg/kg range, CD4+ and CD8+ blood T cells had expanded clonally by week 6.

Generated by immunoSEQ multiplex PCR, the TCRdb table keeps only in-frame clones and is missing some. Here the sample spans about 60,000 clones, approximately 80% being singletons. This TCR derives from an adult with an advanced solid tumor such as melanoma, head and neck, liver or kidney cancer. The source was CD4+ or CD8+ T cells sorted from blood, collected in a trial of the OX40 agonist ivuxolimab. The chain employs TRBV25-1 and TRBJ2-2; TRBD2 agrees at 9 bases. CDR3 nucleotides: TGTGCCAGCAGTGATTTGAGAGTAGCGGGAGTATACGGGGAGCTGTTTTTT. Its translation is CASSDLRVAGVYGELFF.